The clone carrying this T cell receptor (beta chain) was recorded a few times. For TCRbeta, the library was prepared with unique molecular identifiers. Each CDR3 protein gets one entry after TCRdb re-called the PCR reads with MiXCR. The sample includes over 550,000 distinct CDR3 sequences, about 10% of them seen just once. These data belong to a study of T-cell reconstitution after alpha-beta-depleted transplantation in children. The CDR3 runs to 13 residues. V lost 11 bases and J lost 1, with 14 bases in between. Germline assignment: CDR1 SNHLY and CDR2 FYNNEI. The sequencing used PBMCs from the stem cell graft donor, collected from the stem cell graft. The sequence came from a human donor who donated a stem cell graft to a child with acute myeloid leukemia. The rearrangement links TRBV2 to TRBJ1-1; no reliable D call. The CDR3 DNA follows: TGTGCCGGCCAGCGAGAGGCGAACACTGAAGCTTTCTTT. This gives the protein CAGQREANTEAFF.